This paragraph covers one T cell receptor beta chain sequence. The data belong to a study of T cell responses to AZD1222 COVID-19 vaccine. The V and J ends lost 3 bases and 3 bases respectively, with 12 bases between them. This CDR3 spans 14 amino acids. The germline gives CDR1 LNHDA, CDR2 SQIVND (reference sequence). The protocol was immunoSEQ multiplex PCR, while the TCRdb copy is restricted to in-frame clones and leaves out a portion. The sample contains some 150,000 clones, around 85% of which appear only once. The rearrangement uses TRBV19 and TRBJ2-7; D is possibly TRBD1 (6 bases). The source is an adult who had recovered from COVID-19. Sequencing used peripheral blood, obtained after recovery from COVID-19. CDR3 DNA: TGTGCCAGTAGTATGTCAGGGGCCGTCTACGAGCAGTACTTC. Its protein product is CASSMSGAVYEQYF.